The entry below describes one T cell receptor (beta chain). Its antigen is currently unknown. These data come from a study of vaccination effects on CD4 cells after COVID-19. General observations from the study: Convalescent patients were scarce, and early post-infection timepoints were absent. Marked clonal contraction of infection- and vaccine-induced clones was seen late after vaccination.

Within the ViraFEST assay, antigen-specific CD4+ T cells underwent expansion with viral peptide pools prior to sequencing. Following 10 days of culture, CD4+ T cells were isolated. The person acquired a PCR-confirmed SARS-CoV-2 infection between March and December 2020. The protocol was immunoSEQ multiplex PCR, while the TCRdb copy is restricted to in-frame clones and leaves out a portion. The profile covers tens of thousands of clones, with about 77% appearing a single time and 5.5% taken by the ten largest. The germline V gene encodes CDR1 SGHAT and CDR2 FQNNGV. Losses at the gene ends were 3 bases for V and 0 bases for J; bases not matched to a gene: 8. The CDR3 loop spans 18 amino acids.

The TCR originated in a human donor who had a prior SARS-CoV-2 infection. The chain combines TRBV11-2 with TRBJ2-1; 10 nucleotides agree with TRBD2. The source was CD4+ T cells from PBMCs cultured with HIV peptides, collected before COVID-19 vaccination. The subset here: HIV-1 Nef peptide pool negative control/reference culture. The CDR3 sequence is CASSLRILAGGSYNEQFF. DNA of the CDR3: TGTGCCAGCAGCTTGCGAATCTTAGCGGGAGGCTCCTACAATGAGCAGTTCTTC. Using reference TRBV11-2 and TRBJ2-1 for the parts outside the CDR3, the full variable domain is EAGVAQSPRYKIIEKRQSVAFWCNPISGHATLYWYQQILGQGPKLLIQFQNNGVVDDSQLPKDRFSAERLKGVDSTLKIQPAKLEDSAVYLCASSLRILAGGSYNEQFFGPGTRLTVL.